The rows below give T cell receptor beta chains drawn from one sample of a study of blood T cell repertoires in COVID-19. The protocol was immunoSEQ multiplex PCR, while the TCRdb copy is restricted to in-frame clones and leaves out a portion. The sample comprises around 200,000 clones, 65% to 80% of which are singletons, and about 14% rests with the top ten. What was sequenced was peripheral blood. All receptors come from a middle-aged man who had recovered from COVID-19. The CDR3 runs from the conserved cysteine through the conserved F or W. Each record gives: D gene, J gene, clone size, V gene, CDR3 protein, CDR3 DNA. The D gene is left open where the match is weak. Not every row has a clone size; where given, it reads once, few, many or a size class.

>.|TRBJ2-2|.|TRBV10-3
CAISDGALVTGELFF
TGTGCCATCAGTGACGGAGCCCTAGTAACCGGGGAGCTGTTTTTT
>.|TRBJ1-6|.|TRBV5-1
CASSLGSAGVDSPLHF
TGCGCCAGCAGCTTGGGTAGTGCAGGGGTTGACTCACCCCTCCACTTT
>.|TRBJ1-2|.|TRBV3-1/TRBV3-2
CASSQFSPVSGYTF
TGTGCCAGCAGCCAATTTTCGCCGGTCTCTGGCTACACCTTC
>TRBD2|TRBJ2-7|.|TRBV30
CAWGRGPPLAGAHEQYF
TGTGCCTGGGGGAGGGGTCCTCCGCTAGCGGGAGCCCACGAGCAGTACTTC
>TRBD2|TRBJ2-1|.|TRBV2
CAGDWGEGNEQFF
TGTGCCGGGGATTGGGGGGAGGGAAATGAGCAGTTCTTC
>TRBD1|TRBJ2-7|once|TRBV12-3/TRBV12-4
CASRKTGSYEQYF
TGTGCCAGCAGAAAGACAGGGTCCTACGAGCAGTACTTC
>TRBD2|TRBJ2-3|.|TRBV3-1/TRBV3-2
CASSQVGLGTSATDTQYF
TGTGCCAGCAGCCAAGTTGGCCTAGGGACTAGCGCCACAGATACGCAGTATTTT
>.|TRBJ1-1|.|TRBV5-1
CASSPDRRLNTEAFF
TGCGCCAGCAGCCCAGACAGGAGATTGAACACTGAAGCTTTCTTT
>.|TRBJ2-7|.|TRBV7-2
CASSLRGAPYEQYF
TGTGCCAGCAGCTTACGGGGGGCTCCCTACGAGCAGTACTTC
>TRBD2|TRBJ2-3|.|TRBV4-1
CASSQERISGDTDTQYF
TGCGCCAGCAGCCAAGAAAGAATTAGCGGGGACACAGATACGCAGTATTTT
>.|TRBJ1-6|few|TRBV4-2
CASSQDRLSDTYNSPLHF
TGTGCCAGCAGCCAAGACCGTCTGTCGGACACTTATAATTCACCCCTCCACTTT
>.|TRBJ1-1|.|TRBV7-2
CASSTQGDTEAFF
TGTGCCAGCAGCACACAGGGAGATACTGAAGCTTTCTTT
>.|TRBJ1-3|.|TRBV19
CASSLGSRGSGNTIYF
TGTGCCAGTAGTCTGGGGAGTCGGGGTTCTGGAAACACCATATATTTT
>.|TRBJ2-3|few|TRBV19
CAARQESTDTQYF
TGTGCTGCTAGACAGGAAAGCACAGATACGCAGTATTTT
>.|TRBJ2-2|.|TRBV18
CASSPPRGINTGELFF
TGTGCCAGCTCACCACCACGGGGGATAAACACCGGGGAGCTGTTTTTT
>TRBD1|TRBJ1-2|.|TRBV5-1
CASSLDDRDRYGYTF
TGCGCCAGCAGCTTGGATGACAGGGACCGCTATGGCTACACCTTC
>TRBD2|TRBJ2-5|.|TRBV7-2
CASSRTGGETQYF
TGTGCCAGCAGCCGTACGGGAGGGGAGACCCAGTACTTC
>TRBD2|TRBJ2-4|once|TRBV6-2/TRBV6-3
CASSYSPLAGEAKNIQYF
TGTGCCAGCAGTTACTCCCCTTTAGCGGGGGAAGCCAAAAACATTCAGTACTTC
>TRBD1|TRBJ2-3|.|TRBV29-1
CSVGRWQGADTQYF
TGCAGCGTTGGACGATGGCAGGGGGCCGATACGCAGTATTTT
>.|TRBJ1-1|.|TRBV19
CASTESEFEAFF
TGTGCCAGTACCGAGAGCGAATTTGAAGCTTTCTTT
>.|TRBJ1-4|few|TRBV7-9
CASRFDGTRNEKLFF
TGTGCCAGCAGATTCGACGGGACAAGAAATGAAAAACTGTTTTTT
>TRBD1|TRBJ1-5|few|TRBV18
CASSPRTGDSNQPQHF
TGTGCCAGCTCACCAAGGACAGGGGATAGCAATCAGCCCCAGCATTTT
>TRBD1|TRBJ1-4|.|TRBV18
CASSPQGASNEKLFF
TGTGCCAGCTCACCACAGGGGGCCTCTAATGAAAAACTGTTTTTT
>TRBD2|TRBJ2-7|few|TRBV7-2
CASSLGAGGTEQYF
TGTGCCAGCAGCTTAGGGGCGGGAGGGACCGAGCAGTACTTC
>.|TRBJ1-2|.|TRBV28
CASSHRVGYGYTF
TGTGCCAGCAGTCACAGGGTGGGCTATGGCTACACCTTC
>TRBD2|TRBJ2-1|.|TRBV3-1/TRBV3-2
CASSQEGLAGAQEFF
TGTGCCAGCAGCCAAGAGGGACTAGCGGGAGCCCAGGAGTTCTTC
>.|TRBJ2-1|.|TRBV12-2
CASRRTSGRGSSYNEQFF
TGTGCAAGTCGCCGGACTAGCGGGAGGGGCAGCTCCTACAATGAGCAGTTCTTC
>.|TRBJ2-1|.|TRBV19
CASSTRVYSYNEQFF
TGTGCCAGTAGTACGCGGGTTTACTCCTACAATGAGCAGTTCTTC
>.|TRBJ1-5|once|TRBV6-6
CASSGRDNYQPQHF
TGTGCCAGCAGTGGCCGGGACAACTATCAGCCCCAGCATTTT
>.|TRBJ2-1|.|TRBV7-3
CASSFPPGEQFF
TGTGCCAGCAGCTTCCCCCCCGGGGAGCAGTTCTTC
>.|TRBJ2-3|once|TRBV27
CASRAFGVRGTDTQYF
TGTGCCAGCAGGGCCTTCGGAGTACGGGGCACAGATACGCAGTATTTT
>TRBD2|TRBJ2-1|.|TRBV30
CAWSRLAGDEQFF
TGTGCCTGGAGTCGTCTAGCGGGAGATGAGCAGTTCTTC
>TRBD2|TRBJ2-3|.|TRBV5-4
CASSSGLAGVFSDTQYF
TGTGCCAGCAGCTCAGGACTAGCGGGAGTCTTCTCAGATACGCAGTATTTT
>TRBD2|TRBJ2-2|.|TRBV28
CASTTGGGHTGELFF
TGTGCCAGCACCACGGGCGGGGGACACACCGGGGAGCTGTTTTTT
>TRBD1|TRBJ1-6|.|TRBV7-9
CASSGDRDSPLHF
TGTGCCAGCAGCGGAGACAGGGATTCACCCCTCCACTTT
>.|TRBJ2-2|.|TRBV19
CASSIGRGSGELFF
TGTGCCAGTAGTATAGGGCGGGGTTCCGGGGAGCTGTTTTTT
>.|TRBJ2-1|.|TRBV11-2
CASSNGRAGYNEQFF
TGTGCCAGCAGCAACGGTAGGGCGGGATACAATGAGCAGTTCTTC
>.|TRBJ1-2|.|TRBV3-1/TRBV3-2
CASSQLYRDYGYTF
TGTGCCAGCAGCCAATTGTATCGGGACTATGGCTACACCTTC
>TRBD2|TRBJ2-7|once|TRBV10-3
CAIRGSGTTGEQYF
TGTGCCATCAGGGGTAGCGGGACCACGGGAGAGCAGTACTTC
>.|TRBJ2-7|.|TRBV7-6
CASSLGGQGTPYEQYF
TGTGCCAGCAGCTTAGGCGGGCAGGGGACCCCCTACGAGCAGTACTTC